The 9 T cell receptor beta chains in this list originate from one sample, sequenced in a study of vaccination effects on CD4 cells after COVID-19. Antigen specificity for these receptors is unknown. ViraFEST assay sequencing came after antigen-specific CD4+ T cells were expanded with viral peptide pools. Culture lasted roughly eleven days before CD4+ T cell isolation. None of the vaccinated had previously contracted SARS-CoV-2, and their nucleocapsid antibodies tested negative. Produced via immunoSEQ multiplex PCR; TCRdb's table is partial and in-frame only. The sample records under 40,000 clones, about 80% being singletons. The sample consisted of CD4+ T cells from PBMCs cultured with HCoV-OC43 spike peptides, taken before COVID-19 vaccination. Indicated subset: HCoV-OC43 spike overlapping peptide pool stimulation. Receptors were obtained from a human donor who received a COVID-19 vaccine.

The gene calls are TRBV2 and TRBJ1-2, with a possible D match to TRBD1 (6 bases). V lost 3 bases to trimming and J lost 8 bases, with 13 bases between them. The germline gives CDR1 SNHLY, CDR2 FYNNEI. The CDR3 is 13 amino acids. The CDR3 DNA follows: TGTGCCAGCAGTGAGGCACAGGGAGTGGGCTACACCTTC. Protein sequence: CASSEAQGVGYTF. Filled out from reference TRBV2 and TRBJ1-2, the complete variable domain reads EPEVTQTPSHQVTQMGQEVILRCVPISNHLYFYWYRQILGQKVEFLVSFYNNEISEKSEIFDDQFSVERPDGSNFTLKIRSTKLEDSAMYFCASSEAQGVGYTFGSGTRLTVV.

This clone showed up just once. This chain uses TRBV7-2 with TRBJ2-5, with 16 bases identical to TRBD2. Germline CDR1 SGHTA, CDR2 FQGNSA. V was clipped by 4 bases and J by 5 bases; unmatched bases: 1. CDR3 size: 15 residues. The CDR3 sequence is CASSSGLAGGETQYF. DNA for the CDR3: TGTGCCAGCAGCTCGGGACTAGCGGGGGGGGAGACCCAGTACTTC.

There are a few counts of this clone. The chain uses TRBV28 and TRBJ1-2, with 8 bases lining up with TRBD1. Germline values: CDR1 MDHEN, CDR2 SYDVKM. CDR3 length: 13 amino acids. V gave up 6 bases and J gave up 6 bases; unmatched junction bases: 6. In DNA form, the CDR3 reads TGTGCCAGCAGGGCGGACAGGGTCCATGGCTACACCTTC. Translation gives CASRADRVHGYTF.

The DNA for the CDR3 is TGTGCCAGCAGTTCAGGGGCAGTTCCCCTCGCAAAACTGTTTTTT. Translated: CASSSGAVPLAKLFF. This chain uses TRBV27 with TRBJ1-4; perhaps TRBD1 as D (6 bases). This CDR3 is built from 15 residues. Germline V lookup: CDR1 MNHEY, CDR2 SMNVEV (reference sequence). Between the trimmed V and J ends, which lost 4 bases and 10 bases, there was a span of 19 bases.

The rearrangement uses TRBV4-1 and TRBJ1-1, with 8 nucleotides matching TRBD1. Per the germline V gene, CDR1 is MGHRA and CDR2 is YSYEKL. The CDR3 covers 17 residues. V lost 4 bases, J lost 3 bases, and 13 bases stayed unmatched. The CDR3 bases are TGCGCCAGCAGCCCGGGGACAGGTGGAGGCCCTTACACTGAAGCTTTCTTT. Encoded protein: CASSPGTGGGPYTEAFF.

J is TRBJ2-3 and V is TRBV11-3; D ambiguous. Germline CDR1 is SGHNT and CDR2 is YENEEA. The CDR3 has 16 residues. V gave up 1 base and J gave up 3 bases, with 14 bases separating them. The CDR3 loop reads CASSLAASGGTDTQYF. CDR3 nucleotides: TGTGCCAGCAGCTTAGCGGCGAGTGGCGGTACAGATACGCAGTATTTT.

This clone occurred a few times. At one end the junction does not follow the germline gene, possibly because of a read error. As DNA, the CDR3 is TGTGCTAGCAGCTTAAGGGGGTACGGGCTAGCAATCTCCTACGAGCAGTACTTC. It encodes CASSLRGYGLAISYEQYF. The J gene is TRBJ2-7, the V gene TRBV7-7; possible D gene TRBD1, 6 bases. Germline V gene lookup returns CDR1 SSHAT and CDR2 FNYEAQ (reference sequence). The CDR3 runs to 18 residues.

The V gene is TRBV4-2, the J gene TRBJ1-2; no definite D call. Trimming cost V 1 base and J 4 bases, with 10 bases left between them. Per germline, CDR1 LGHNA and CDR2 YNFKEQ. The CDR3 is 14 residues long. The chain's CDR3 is CASSQGLTSYGYTF. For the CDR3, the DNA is TGTGCCAGCAGCCAAGGGCTAACTTCCTATGGCTACACCTTC.

The CDR3 protein is CASSEGGGFYSPLHF. The CDR3 DNA reads TGTGCCAGCAGTGAAGGAGGAGGGTTTTATTCACCCCTCCACTTT. The chain carries TRBV6-1 and TRBJ1-6; D remains unclear. Germline V gene sequence: CDR1 MNHNS, CDR2 SASEGT. V lost 1 base, J lost 8 bases, and 12 bases lay in between. CDR3 size: 15 residues.